These T cell receptor beta chains were read from a single sample in a study of T-cell reconstitution after alpha-beta-depleted transplantation in children. TCRdb re-called the PCR reads with MiXCR, one entry per CDR3 protein. Here the sample spans about 72,000 distinct CDR3 sequences, about 7% being singletons. The material sequenced was PBMCs from the stem cell graft donor, taken from the stem cell graft. The receptors were gathered from a human donor who donated a stem cell graft to a child with acute lymphoblastic leukemia. The CDR3 runs from the conserved cysteine through the conserved F or W. Fields, in order: V gene, clone size, J gene, D gene, CDR3 protein, CDR3 DNA. D genes are given only for firm matches. Clone size is shown for a subset of rows, as once, few, many or a class of expanded clone.

V: TRBV7-2
size: .
J: TRBJ2-4
D: TRBD1
CDR3: CASSLATGGRNIQYF
DNA: TGTGCCAGCAGCTTAGCGACAGGGGGCAGAAACATTCAGTACTTC

V: TRBV25-1
size: few
J: TRBJ2-3
D: .
CDR3: CASSEPASTDTQYF
DNA: TGTGCCAGCAGTGAGCCAGCTAGCACAGATACGCAGTATTTT

V: TRBV5-1
size: many
J: TRBJ1-6
D: .
CDR3: CASSFRSSYNSPLHF
DNA: TGCGCCAGCAGCTTTCGGAGCTCCTATAATTCACCCCTCCACTTT

V: TRBV4-3
size: many
J: TRBJ2-7
D: .
CDR3: CASSQAPGNEQYF
DNA: TGCGCCAGCAGCCAAGCCCCCGGGAACGAGCAGTACTTC

V: TRBV6-1
size: many
J: TRBJ2-2
D: .
CDR3: CASTLAGTGELFF
DNA: TGTGCCAGCACTCTAGCTGGGACCGGGGAGCTGTTTTTT

V: TRBV4-1
size: .
J: TRBJ2-7
D: TRBD2
CDR3: CASSQQLAGNPYEQYF
DNA: TGCGCCAGCAGCCAACAACTAGCGGGGAACCCCTACGAGCAGTACTTC

V: TRBV3-1
size: many
J: TRBJ1-2
D: TRBD1
CDR3: CASSQDRDRGRNYGYTF
DNA: TGTGCCAGCAGCCAAGATCGCGACAGGGGGCGAAACTATGGCTACACCTTC

V: TRBV12-3/TRBV12-4
size: .
J: TRBJ2-1
D: .
CDR3: CASSEQFF
DNA: TGTGCCAGTAGTGAGCAGTTCTTC

V: TRBV20-1
size: many
J: TRBJ2-2
D: .
CDR3: CSARVQGRNTGELFF
DNA: TGCAGTGCCAGGGTGCAGGGGAGGAACACCGGGGAGCTGTTTTTT

V: TRBV30
size: few
J: TRBJ2-2
D: .
CDR3: CAMESGTGELFF
DNA: TGTGCCATGGAGAGCGGGACCGGGGAGCTGTTTTTT

V: TRBV5-6
size: .
J: TRBJ1-1
D: .
CDR3: CASRPGDGYVNTEAFF
DNA: TGTGCCAGCAGACCAGGCGACGGGTATGTGAACACTGAAGCTTTCTTT

V: TRBV5-1
size: many
J: TRBJ2-3
D: TRBD2
CDR3: CASSYSGTSTDTQYF
DNA: TGCGCCAGCAGCTATAGCGGGACTAGCACAGATACGCAGTATTTT

V: TRBV27
size: many
J: TRBJ1-4
D: TRBD1
CDR3: CASSLIWQGVGNEKLFF
DNA: TGTGCCAGCAGTTTAATATGGCAGGGGGTTGGGAATGAAAAACTGTTTTTT

V: TRBV7-9
size: .
J: TRBJ2-3
D: TRBD2
CDR3: CASSPSGEADTQYF
DNA: TGTGCCAGCAGCCCCAGCGGGGAGGCAGATACGCAGTATTTT

V: TRBV5-1
size: many
J: TRBJ2-1
D: TRBD1
CDR3: CASSLAGQDTNEQFF
DNA: TGCGCCAGCAGCTTGGCCGGACAGGACACAAATGAGCAGTTCTTC

V: TRBV11-2
size: many
J: TRBJ2-1
D: TRBD1
CDR3: CASSFQGAGNEQFF
DNA: TGTGCCAGCAGCTTTCAGGGGGCGGGTAATGAGCAGTTCTTC

V: TRBV28
size: few
J: TRBJ1-2
D: TRBD1
CDR3: CASSPTGAGYTF
DNA: TGTGCCAGCAGTCCGACAGGGGCTGGCTACACCTTC

V: TRBV19
size: few
J: TRBJ2-4
D: .
CDR3: CASSMMAPNIQYF
DNA: TGTGCCAGTAGTATGATGGCCCCAAACATTCAGTACTTC

V: TRBV13
size: many
J: TRBJ2-3
D: TRBD2
CDR3: CASSLIPSGGTTDTQYF
DNA: TGTGCCAGCAGCTTAATCCCTAGCGGGGGGACCACAGATACGCAGTATTTT

V: TRBV5-4
size: many
J: TRBJ2-1
D: .
CDR3: CASSLDVNEQFF
DNA: TGTGCCAGCAGCTTGGACGTGAATGAGCAGTTCTTC

V: TRBV7-2
size: .
J: TRBJ1-5
D: .
CDR3: CASSLVGGARFQPQHF
DNA: TGTGCCAGCAGCTTAGTAGGGGGGGCTCGCTTTCAGCCCCAGCATTTT

V: TRBV11-2
size: many
J: TRBJ2-3
D: .
CDR3: CASSLEGGRGTDTQYF
DNA: TGTGCCAGCAGCTTAGAGGGCGGTAGAGGCACAGATACGCAGTATTTT

V: TRBV4-2
size: many
J: TRBJ2-2
D: .
CDR3: CASSQDRDPNTGELFF
DNA: TGTGCCAGCAGCCAAGATCGAGACCCGAACACCGGGGAGCTGTTTTTT

V: TRBV12-3/TRBV12-4
size: many
J: TRBJ2-1
D: .
CDR3: CASSFGDLSYNEQFF
DNA: TGTGCCAGCAGTTTCGGGGACCTCTCCTACAATGAGCAGTTCTTC

V: TRBV7-9
size: many
J: TRBJ2-1
D: .
CDR3: CASSLGWTAKNEQFF
DNA: TGTGCCAGCAGCCTCGGTTGGACAGCTAAGAATGAGCAGTTCTTC

V: TRBV7-2
size: many
J: TRBJ1-6
D: .
CDR3: CASRFTSGRTVGSLHF
DNA: TGTGCCAGCAGATTTACGTCGGGACGGACGGTGGGGTCCCTCCACTTT

V: TRBV6-7
size: many
J: TRBJ2-5
D: .
CDR3: CASSKSNETQYF
DNA: TGTGCCAGCAGTAAAAGTAACGAGACCCAGTACTTC

V: TRBV20-1
size: many
J: TRBJ2-5
D: TRBD2
CDR3: CSAREPTSARETQYF
DNA: TGCAGTGCTAGAGAACCGACTAGCGCCAGAGAGACCCAGTACTTC

V: TRBV6-6
size: many
J: TRBJ1-3
D: .
CDR3: CAAMGGAGNTIYF
DNA: TGTGCCGCAATGGGAGGGGCTGGAAACACCATATATTTT

V: TRBV7-8
size: many
J: TRBJ2-3
D: TRBD1
CDR3: CASSFSRQGAGDTQYF
DNA: TGTGCCAGCAGCTTCTCGAGACAGGGGGCAGGGGATACGCAGTATTTT

V: TRBV10-3
size: many
J: TRBJ1-5
D: .
CDR3: CAISETGMSNQPQHF
DNA: TGTGCCATCAGTGAGACAGGGATGAGCAATCAGCCCCAGCATTTT

V: TRBV19
size: .
J: TRBJ2-3
D: .
CDR3: CASAPAERGTDTQYF
DNA: TGTGCCAGTGCGCCGGCAGAGCGGGGCACAGATACGCAGTATTTT

V: TRBV20-1
size: many
J: TRBJ2-2
D: .
CDR3: CSARDPFRGGTGELFF
DNA: TGCAGTGCTAGAGATCCTTTCCGGGGTGGCACCGGGGAGCTGTTTTTT

V: TRBV7-3
size: many
J: TRBJ2-1
D: .
CDR3: CASSLARERTEQFF
DNA: TGTGCCAGCAGCTTAGCCCGGGAGAGGACTGAGCAGTTCTTC

V: TRBV6-6
size: few
J: TRBJ1-4
D: .
CDR3: CASRVSLNEKLFF
DNA: TGTGCCAGCAGGGTCAGCCTTAATGAAAAACTGTTTTTT

V: TRBV5-5
size: many
J: TRBJ2-1
D: TRBD1
CDR3: CASSNTGTGKYNEQFF
DNA: TGTGCCAGCAGCAACACCGGGACAGGGAAATACAATGAGCAGTTCTTC